Below are 17 T cell receptor beta chains sequenced from a single sample in a study of blood T cell repertoires in COVID-19. Generated by immunoSEQ multiplex PCR, the TCRdb table keeps only in-frame clones and is missing some. The sample carries about 250,000 clones, roughly 86% recorded once. Sequenced input: peripheral blood. The receptors shown here come from a woman in her sixties who had recovered from COVID-19.

This clone showed up just a few times. The chain has TRBV9 and TRBJ1-3, with D possibly TRBD1 on 6 matching bases. V was clipped by 0 bases and J by 0 bases, with 13 bases between them. The CDR3 sequence is 17 residues long. The V gene's germline CDR1 is SGDLS and CDR2 YYNGEE. CDR3 nucleotide sequence: TGTGCCAGCAGCGTAGGGGGGCAGTTCCTCTCTGGAAACACCATATATTTT. It translates to CASSVGGQFLSGNTIYF.

CDR3 sequence reads: CASSHRGGNTIYF. The DNA of the CDR3 is TGCGCCAGCAGCCATCGCGGTGGAAACACCATATATTTT. The genes are TRBV4-1 and TRBJ1-3; D is undetermined. CDR1 and CDR2 from the germline V gene are MGHRA and YSYEKL. V lost 3 bases and J 3 bases, leaving 6 bases between the germline ends. CDR3 size: 13 residues.

This clone was detected a few times. V is TRBV5-1 and J is TRBJ1-1, with D tentatively TRBD1 (5 bases). Germline values: CDR1 SGHRS, CDR2 YFSETQ. V was trimmed by 4 bases and J by 3 bases, leaving 16 bases between them. This CDR3 spans 15 amino acids. This CDR3 is CASSGTPGRYTEAFF. The CDR3 DNA follows: TGCGCCAGCAGCGGGACTCCGGGGAGGTACACTGAAGCTTTCTTT.

This chain joins TRBV7-2 and TRBJ2-3; TRBD2 agrees at 7 bases. Germline trimming cut 8 bases from V and 2 bases from J; bases unmatched to any gene: 10. In germline, CDR1 is SGHTA, CDR2 FQGNSA. CDR3 length: 15 amino acids. The CDR3 here is CASVLPGGITDTQYF. The CDR3, as DNA: TGTGCCAGCGTGCTCCCGGGGGGAATCACAGATACGCAGTATTTT.

This clone was detected ten times or more. The chain carries TRBV5-1 and TRBJ1-1; D may be TRBD1 (6 bases). Trimming removed 0 bases at V and 4 bases at J, with 10 bases between. The CDR3 has 14 amino acids. Germline CDR1 SGHRS, CDR2 YFSETQ. The CDR3 loop reads CASSLGDRSTEAFF. The CDR3 bases are TGCGCCAGCAGCTTGGGAGACAGGAGCACTGAAGCTTTCTTT.

A few counts support this clone. The genes are TRBV20-1 and TRBJ2-1; 8 bases match TRBD2. V shed 3 bases, J shed 6 bases, and the junction held 10 bases outside the gene matches. Germline V gene sequence: CDR1 DFQATT, CDR2 SNEGSKA (reference sequence). The CDR3 contains 15 residues. CDR3 sequence reads: CSASRTGGAFNEQFF. The DNA of the CDR3 is TGCAGTGCTAGTCGGACCGGGGGGGCCTTCAATGAGCAGTTCTTC.

J is TRBJ1-5 and V is TRBV2; D ambiguous. Germline V gene sequence: CDR1 SNHLY, CDR2 FYNNEI. The V gene lost 6 bases and the J gene lost 2 bases, with 5 bases spanning the gap. The CDR3 extends over 12 amino acids. In DNA form, the CDR3 reads TGTGCCAGCAGGCAGGGCAATCAGCCCCAGCATTTT. Translation: CASRQGNQPQHF. Full variable domain (remainder filled in from reference TRBV2 and TRBJ1-5): EPEVTQTPSHQVTQMGQEVILRCVPISNHLYFYWYRQILGQKVEFLVSFYNNEISEKSEIFDDQFSVERPDGSNFTLKIRSTKLEDSAMYFCASRQGNQPQHFGDGTRLSIL.

The rearrangement uses TRBV7-8 and TRBJ2-2, with D possibly matching TRBD1 (5 bases). Germline CDR1 SGHVS, CDR2 FQNEAQ. This CDR3 region has 13 residues. Trimming took 2 bases from V and 7 from J, leaving 8 bases between them. CDR3: CASSLRRGGELFF. DNA of the CDR3: TGTGCCAGCAGCTTAAGAAGGGGCGGGGAGCTGTTTTTT.

The V gene is TRBV28, the J gene TRBJ2-3; 7 positions match TRBD2. The CDR3 has 15 residues. The germline CDR1 and CDR2 sequences are MDHEN and SYDVKM. J gave up 2 bases and V 6 bases, and 8 bases lay outside the gene matches. CDR3 region: CASSYAGGTTDTQYF. The CDR3 DNA sequence: TGTGCCAGCAGCTACGCCGGGGGGACCACAGATACGCAGTATTTT. Complete variable domain (other parts from reference TRBV28 and TRBJ2-3): DVKVTQSSRYLVKRTGEKVFLECVQDMDHENMFWYRQDPGLGLRLIYFSYDVKMKEKGDIPEGYSVSREKKERFSLILESASTNQTSMYLCASSYAGGTTDTQYFGPGTRLTVL.

V and J are TRBV4-3 and TRBJ2-2; the match to TRBD1 covers 10 bases. The V gene's germline CDR1 is LGHNA and CDR2 YSLEER. The V and J ends lost 0 bases and 7 bases, in that order; junction bases with no gene match: 11. CDR3 length equals 18 residues. The CDR3, as DNA: TGCGCCAGCAGCCAAGATCAGGAGACAGGGGGCTGGGGCGGGGAGCTGTTTTTT. Encoded protein: CASSQDQETGGWGGELFF.

The chain has TRBV12-3 or TRBV12-4 and TRBJ2-1; D remains unclear. The germline V and J ends were trimmed by 1 base and 2 bases, with 3 bases remaining between them. CDR3 size: 13 residues. CDR3 nucleotides: TGTGCCAGCAGTTTAGGCGCCTACAATGAGCAGTTCTTC. It is translated as CASSLGAYNEQFF.

V is TRBV10-3 and J is TRBJ1-2; 9 bases are a match to TRBD1. Per the germline V gene, CDR1 is ENHRY and CDR2 is SYGVKD. The CDR3 covers 14 residues. Trimming at V came to 3 bases and at J to 3 bases, leaving 2 bases not matched to a gene. This chain's CDR3 is CAISDWDRDYGYTF. The CDR3 nucleotides read TGTGCCATCAGTGACTGGGACAGGGACTATGGCTACACCTTC.

The rearrangement uses TRBV19 and TRBJ2-3, with 13 positions matching TRBD2. This CDR3 has 16 amino acids. Germline lookup yields CDR1 LNHDA and CDR2 SQIVND (reference sequence). Losses at the gene ends were 5 bases for V and 6 bases for J; bases not matched to a gene: 8. The CDR3 DNA is TGTGCCAGTAGTGAATCGGGACTAGCGGGGTCGGATACGCAGTATTTT. This codes for CASSESGLAGSDTQYF. Supplemented by reference TRBV19 and TRBJ2-3, the full variable domain reads DGGITQSPKYLFRKEGQNVTLSCEQNLNHDAMYWYRQDPGQGLRLIYYSQIVNDFQKGDIAEGYSVSREKKESFPLTVTSAQKNPTAFYLCASSESGLAGSDTQYFGPGTRLTVL.

The chain couples TRBV7-9 to TRBJ2-5; unclear D gene. The CDR3 contains 13 residues. Trimming took off 6 bases at V and 1 base at J, with 9 bases between the two ends. Germline loops: CDR1 SEHNR, CDR2 FQNEAQ (reference sequence). As DNA, the CDR3 is TGTGCCAGCAGTCGGGTCATCCAAGAGACCCAGTACTTC. Translated: CASSRVIQETQYF. The full variable domain, rest sourced from reference TRBV7-9 and TRBJ2-5, is DTGVSQNPRHKITKRGQNVTFRCDPISEHNRLYWYRQTLGQGPEFLTYFQNEAQLEKSRLLSDRFSAERPKGSFSTLEIQRTEQGDSAMYLCASSRVIQETQYFGPGTRLLVL.

V is TRBV7-2 and J is TRBJ1-5; D might be TRBD1 (5 bases). The V and J ends lost 8 bases and 12 bases respectively, with 20 bases between them. This CDR3 is 13 amino acids long. In germline, CDR1 is SGHTA, CDR2 FQGNSA. The CDR3 here is CASAGGEGVGQHF. The CDR3 bases are TGTGCCAGCGCGGGGGGGGAGGGCGTCGGCCAGCATTTT.

The chain is built from TRBV7-2 and TRBJ2-2; 7 bases agree with TRBD2. The CDR3 has 18 residues. V shed 1 base, J shed 0 bases, and the junction held 8 bases outside the gene matches. CDR1 is SGHTA and CDR2 is FQGNSA in the germline V gene. The CDR3 nucleotides read TGTGCCAGCAGCTTAGAAGGAGCGGGGAGCGCGAACACCGGGGAGCTGTTTTTT. This codes for CASSLEGAGSANTGELFF.

The V call is TRBV9, the J call TRBJ1-1; TRBD1 agrees at 7 bases. This CDR3 region has 15 residues. V lost 4 bases to trimming and J lost 2 bases; unmatched junction nucleotides: 8. Germline-derived CDR1 and CDR2 are SGDLS and YYNGEE. In DNA, the CDR3 is TGTGCCAGCAGCCCACGGACAGGACACAACACTGAAGCTTTCTTT. It yields the protein CASSPRTGHNTEAFF.